A selection of T cell receptor beta chains follows, all from one sample in a study of Ad26.COV2.S vaccination and SARS-CoV-2 variants. The data were produced by immunoSEQ multiplex PCR, yet TCRdb's version contains in-frame clones alone and is incomplete. The sample contains about 460,000 clones, roughly nine tenths of which appear only once. Sequencing used peripheral blood, obtained in a trial of Ad26.COV2.S vaccine versus placebo. All receptors come from a person aged 18-60 years who received the Ad26.COV2.S COVID-19 vaccine or a placebo. The conserved cysteine and the conserved F or W are not part of the CDR3 here.

v_call,cdr3_aa
TRBV30,AWSGTSNQPQH
TRBV3-1/TRBV3-2,ASSQDNSGYNEQF
TRBV6-6,ASSPDSSNYGYT
TRBV20-1,SATREYEQY
TRBV18,ASSPDREYQETQY
TRBV30,AWSDPGTANYGYT
TRBV2,ASSEGLGNTGELF
TRBV18,ASSLVHRSGTYNEQF
TRBV18,ASSTTGQTEAF
TRBV5-6,ASSLDRVDYGYT
TRBV2,ASSEGTSGRARTGELF
TRBV9,ASSVGGFGNTIY
TRBV27,ASSHRGLFSYEQY
TRBV4-2,ASSLQLGEPQH
TRBV9,ASSVTSGGTEAF
TRBV5-5,ASSPGTASLSLH
TRBV21-1,ASSGDRGVDGYT
TRBV18,ASSSSSGELF
TRBV6-1,ASSEPGRGGRDEQF
TRBV2,ASRPGGLGSPLH
TRBV27,ASSFWGWNTGELF
TRBV6-4,ASSDSSFSGYT
TRBV3-1/TRBV3-2,ASSPHRRENTEAF
TRBV12-3/TRBV12-4,ASSYGHAGTQY
TRBV5-1,ASRSATGTDTQY